The sequence of this T cell receptor beta chain was determined in a study of regulatory T cells in long-lasting Graves disease. This clonotype showed up many times. Sample time point: newly diagnosed GD, antithyroid drugs for less than 3 months. RNA isolated from PBMCs was used to make the TCR library. Graves' disease diagnosis relied on American Thyroid Association guidelines. To make TCR beta libraries, researchers used iRepertoire HTBI primers and Arm-PCR of CDR3 regions. TCRdb re-called the multiplex PCR reads with MiXCR, one entry per CDR3 protein. Altogether 400,000 to 650,000 distinct CDR3 sequences are present, around 15% being singletons, with the ten largest covering around a quarter. These records were also assigned to another study, of T cells in Graves' hyperthyroidism and ophthalmopathy. That source notes: Graves' hyperthyroidism showing no ophthalmopathy progression within 18 months was considered stable. Exclusion criteria comprised uncontrolled infection, other autoimmune disease, pregnancy or lactation. The study used the HTBI primer set for a first-round RT-PCR of the TCR CDR3.

The TCR comes from a woman aged 35-65 years with Graves disease. Sequenced here: peripheral blood mononuclear cells (PBMCs), sampled at new diagnosis, from a patient treated with antithyroid drugs.

The CDR3 is CASSSTGSSYEQYF. CDR3 DNA: TGTGCCAGCAGTTCGACGGGCAGCTCCTACGAGCAGTACTTC. This chain connects TRBV28 to TRBJ2-7; the D is unclear. With 4 bases removed from V and 0 bases from J, the gap between germline ends came to 10 bases. CDR1 is MDHEN, CDR2 SYDVKM, per germline. The CDR3 length is 14 residues.